The clone carrying this TCR beta chain appeared once. This sample is part of a study of blood T cell repertoires in COVID-19. Study-level information: Acute-phase and convalescent COVID-19 samples originated in the United States, Italy and Spain. Nucleic acid was either cDNA or gDNA, and it came from T cells, B-cell-depleted T cells, or PBMCs.

In the study's own analysis: How many nucleated cells were present was estimated from reference gene primer amplification. Some clones are missing from TCRdb's copy, which holds only in-frame ones; the method was immunoSEQ multiplex PCR. D and trimming were read from the DNA, whereas the V and J calls and clone size are those reported in that table. The sample has about 240,000 clones; around 83% are singletons. The source material was peripheral blood. The receptor comes from a woman aged 18-30 years with acute or convalescent COVID-19.

CDR3: CASSRQAGGDTQYF. CDR3 sequence (DNA): TGTGCCAGCAGTCGACAAGCGGGAGGAGATACGCAGTATTTT. The chain links TRBV6-2 or TRBV6-3 to TRBJ2-3, with 9 bases fitting TRBD2. Germline V gene sequence: CDR1 MNHEY, CDR2 SVGEGT. CDR3 length: 14 amino acids. V was clipped by 5 bases and J by 5 bases; unmatched bases: 5.